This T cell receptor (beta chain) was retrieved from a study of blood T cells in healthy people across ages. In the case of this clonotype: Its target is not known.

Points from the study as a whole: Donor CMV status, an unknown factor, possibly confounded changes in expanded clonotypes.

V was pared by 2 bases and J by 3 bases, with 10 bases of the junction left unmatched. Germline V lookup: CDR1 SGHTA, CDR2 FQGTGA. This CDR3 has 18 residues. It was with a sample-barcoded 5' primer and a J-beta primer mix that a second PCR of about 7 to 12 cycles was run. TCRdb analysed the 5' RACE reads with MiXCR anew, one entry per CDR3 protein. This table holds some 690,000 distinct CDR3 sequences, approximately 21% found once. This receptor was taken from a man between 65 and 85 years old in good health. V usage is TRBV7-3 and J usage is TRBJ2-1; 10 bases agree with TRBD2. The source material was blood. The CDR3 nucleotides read TGTGCCAGCAGCTTATGGAATAGCGGGAGGAACTTCTACAATGAGCAGTTCTTC. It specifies CASSLWNSGRNFYNEQFF.